Shown below are 2 T cell receptor beta chains from a single sample sequenced in a study of CD4+ T cells in melanoma. Clones were read by immunoSEQ multiplex PCR, and TCRdb kept only the in-frame ones, dropping some. Of roughly 60,000 clones in the sample, 60% to 75% are singletons; the top ten hold 4.8%. The sample consisted of tumor tissue. Source of these receptors: a human donor with melanoma.

V usage is TRBV29-1 and J usage is TRBJ2-1, with D tentatively TRBD1 (5 bases). V was pared by 2 bases and J by 0 bases, with 8 bases between. There are 14 residues in the CDR3. Per the germline V gene, CDR1 is SQVTM and CDR2 is ANQGSEA. The CDR3 loop is CSVERDSSYNEQFF. In DNA, the CDR3 is TGCAGCGTTGAACGCGACAGCTCCTACAATGAGCAGTTCTTC.

This chain joins TRBV7-9 and TRBJ1-2; 9 bases align to TRBD1. This CDR3 contains 14 residues. V was clipped by 5 bases and J by 7 bases; unmatched bases: 8. Germline values: CDR1 SEHNR, CDR2 FQNEAQ (reference sequence). CDR3 DNA sequence: TGTGCCAGCAGCCCGACTCGACAGGGGGGTGGCTACACCTTC. Translated, it gives CASSPTRQGGGYTF.